These 21 T cell receptor beta chains were sequenced from one sample in a study of shared clonotypes between healthy human individuals. Clones were read by immunoSEQ multiplex PCR, and TCRdb kept only the in-frame ones, dropping some. This sample has more than 1.2 million clones; just under 99% occur once, and the top ten carry approximately 0.38%. Sequenced material: naive CD4+ T cells sorted from blood. Subset meaning: CD45RA+ positively selected. The source of these receptors is a man aged 30 to 45 in good health.

The chain combines TRBV19 with TRBJ1-4, with 7 bases that match TRBD1. This CDR3 has 17 residues. Germline V gene data show CDR1 as LNHDA and CDR2 as SQIVND (reference sequence). V lost 4 bases and J lost 2; bases outside the gene matches: 10. The CDR3 DNA reads as TGTGCCAGTAGTACCCTCCGGGACAGTCAGACTAATGAAAAACTGTTTTTT. Its translation: CASSTLRDSQTNEKLFF.

The gene calls are TRBV5-1 and TRBJ1-6; D is undetermined. The CDR3 length is 14 residues. Germline V CDR1 and CDR2: SGHRS, YFSETQ. Deletions cut 0 bases from V and 8 bases from J, with 9 bases between. The CDR3 protein is CASSLGHGDSPLHF. CDR3 coding DNA: TGCGCCAGCAGCTTGGGACACGGAGATTCACCCCTCCACTTT.

This clone was seen once. This sequence joins TRBV7-2 and TRBJ2-3; 9 positions match TRBD2. Germline CDR1 and CDR2: SGHTA and FQGNSA. Trimming cost V 0 bases and J 0 bases; bases outside gene matches: 4. The CDR3 consists of 17 residues. The CDR3 sequence is CASSLAGGRGSTDTQYF. DNA for the CDR3: TGTGCCAGCAGCTTAGCTGGCGGGAGGGGCAGCACAGATACGCAGTATTTT. The variable domain in full, completed from reference TRBV7-2 and TRBJ2-3, reads GAGVSQSPSNKVTEKGKDVELRCDPISGHTALYWYRQSLGQGLEFLIYFQGNSAPDKSGLPSDRFSAERTGGSVSTLTIQRTQQEDSAVYLCASSLAGGRGSTDTQYFGPGTRLTVL.

The gene calls are TRBV11-2 and TRBJ1-3; D unresolved. CDR3 size: 13 residues. V was pared by 5 bases and J by 7 bases, with 12 bases between. Per germline, CDR1 SGHAT and CDR2 FQNNGV. CDR3 sequence reads: CASSVDLGNTIYF. CDR3 DNA sequence: TGTGCCAGCAGCGTGGACTTGGGGAACACCATATATTTT. The variable domain in full, with the rest retrieved from reference TRBV11-2 and TRBJ1-3, is EAGVAQSPRYKIIEKRQSVAFWCNPISGHATLYWYQQILGQGPKLLIQFQNNGVVDDSQLPKDRFSAERLKGVDSTLKIQPAKLEDSAVYLCASSVDLGNTIYFGEGSWLTVV.

CDR3 residues: CATSLLGGVSTDTQYF. CDR3 bases: TGTGCCACCAGCTTACTGGGGGGGGTCAGCACAGATACGCAGTATTTT. The chain carries TRBV15 and TRBJ2-3; 7 bases map to TRBD2. CDR3 length equals 16 residues. V lost 5 bases to trimming and J lost 0 bases; unmatched junction nucleotides: 8. Germline loops: CDR1 LNHNV, CDR2 YYDKDF (reference sequence).

This chain connects TRBV5-4 to TRBJ2-2; 8 bases match TRBD2. Germline CDR1 and CDR2: SGHNT and YYREEE (reference sequence). V shed 4 bases, J shed 2 bases, and the junction held 10 bases outside the gene matches. The CDR3 is 17 residues long. CDR3 sequence: CASSQLTSAHNTGELFF. The CDR3 coding sequence is TGTGCCAGCAGCCAACTGACTAGCGCACATAACACCGGGGAGCTGTTTTTT.

The genes are TRBV5-1 and TRBJ2-1, with 8 bases lining up with TRBD2. CDR1 SGHRS and CDR2 YFSETQ come from the germline V gene. The CDR3 sequence is 16 residues long. V shed 0 bases and J 0 bases; nucleotides not matched to a gene: 2. The DNA for the CDR3 is TGCGCCAGCAGCTTGGTAGCGGGGAACTCCTACAATGAGCAGTTCTTC. It codes for CASSLVAGNSYNEQFF.

The V gene is TRBV30, the J gene TRBJ2-7, with no clear D. This CDR3 contains 12 residues. The germline gives CDR1 GTSNPN, CDR2 SVGIG (reference sequence). With 3 bases removed from V and 7 bases from J, the gap between germline ends came to 13 bases. CDR3 sequence reads: CAWSSPRLEQYF. The CDR3 DNA is TGTGCCTGGAGCTCCCCCAGATTAGAGCAGTACTTC.

The chain recombines TRBV5-4 with TRBJ1-4, with D possibly being TRBD1 (5 bases). V gave up 4 bases and J gave up 8 bases, with 21 bases separating them. The CDR3 sequence is 16 residues long. Germline V gene sequence: CDR1 SGHNT, CDR2 YYREEE (reference sequence). In nucleotides, the CDR3 is TGTGCCAGCAGCCCCGGGGGACCCTACAGTCTGGAAAAACTGTTTTTT. It specifies CASSPGGPYSLEKLFF.

This rearrangement joins TRBV7-8 to TRBJ1-1; TRBD1 aligns across 7 bases. The CDR3 loop spans 15 amino acids. Looked up from germline, CDR1 is SGHVS and CDR2 is FQNEAQ. V shed 0 bases, J shed 1 base, and the junction held 2 bases outside the gene matches. The CDR3 DNA is TGTGCCAGCAGCTTAGCGGGACAGACGAACACTGAAGCTTTCTTT. It translates to CASSLAGQTNTEAFF.

The rearrangement links TRBV7-3 to TRBJ2-7; 9 nucleotides agree with TRBD1. CDR1 is SGHTA, CDR2 FQGTGA, per germline. With V trimmed by 5 bases and J by 5 bases, 7 bases remained unmatched. This CDR3 contains 14 residues. The CDR3 nucleotides are TGTGCCAGCAGCCAGTTGGGACAGGGCCACGAGCAGTACTTC. This codes for CASSQLGQGHEQYF.

The CDR3, as DNA: TGCGCCAGCAGCTCCACAGGGGGCAGGGGTAGCGGGAGCTCCTACAATGAGCAGTTCTTC. Its protein is CASSSTGGRGSGSSYNEQFF. The chain carries TRBV5-1 and TRBJ2-1, with D perhaps matching TRBD1 or TRBD2 (9 bases each). Deletions cut 3 bases from V and 0 bases from J, with 25 bases between. The CDR3 spans 20 residues. Germline V gives CDR1 SGHRS, CDR2 YFSETQ.

V and J are TRBV5-1 and TRBJ2-5; 12 bases agree with TRBD2. The CDR3 consists of 16 residues. The V gene's germline CDR1 is SGHRS and CDR2 YFSETQ. With 2 bases clipped from V and 4 bases from J, the junction kept 6 bases outside the gene matches. The chain's CDR3 is CASSFSTSGRLETQYF. DNA for the CDR3: TGCGCCAGCAGCTTCTCGACTAGCGGGAGATTAGAGACCCAGTACTTC.

This sequence joins TRBV5-1 and TRBJ2-3; the D gene is possibly TRBD1 (5 bases). Germline CDR1 reads SGHRS; CDR2 reads YFSETQ. This CDR3 region has 15 residues. Trimming cost V 2 bases and J 2 bases, with 12 bases left between them. DNA of the CDR3: TGCGCCAGCAGCTTAGCAGGGTTTGACACAGATACGCAGTATTTT. Protein: CASSLAGFDTDTQYF.

V is TRBV4-3 and J is TRBJ2-7, with TRBD2 identical over 10 bases. J was trimmed by 7 bases and V by 0 bases; bases with no gene match: 9. Germline lookup yields CDR1 LGHNA and CDR2 YSLEER. This CDR3 is built from 16 residues. This chain's CDR3 is CASSQDRLAGEREQYF. The CDR3 DNA reads as TGCGCCAGCAGCCAAGACCGTCTAGCGGGAGAAAGAGAGCAGTACTTC.

This chain uses TRBV7-9 with TRBJ1-5; no reliable D call. CDR3 length equals 12 residues. Germline assignment: CDR1 SEHNR and CDR2 FQNEAQ (reference sequence). V lost 5 bases and J 9 bases, leaving 11 bases between the germline ends. This CDR3 reads CASSTRTGPQHF. The CDR3 DNA follows: TGTGCCAGCAGCACCCGTACGGGGCCCCAGCATTTT. The entire variable domain, with the rest obtained from reference TRBV7-9 and TRBJ1-5, is as follows: DTGVSQNPRHKITKRGQNVTFRCDPISEHNRLYWYRQTLGQGPEFLTYFQNEAQLEKSRLLSDRFSAERPKGSFSTLEIQRTEQGDSAMYLCASSTRTGPQHFGDGTRLSIL.

The chain combines TRBV28 with TRBJ2-1; a weak D match, TRBD1 (6 bases). The V end was cut by 3 bases, the J end by 6 bases, with 27 bases between. The CDR3 extends over 19 amino acids. Germline V gene sequence: CDR1 MDHEN, CDR2 SYDVKM. As DNA, the CDR3 is TGTGCCAGCAGTTTTAGTCAGGGGATCTTCTCGGGGATGGGCAATGAGCAGTTCTTC. The encoded protein is CASSFSQGIFSGMGNEQFF.

The genes are TRBV10-3 and TRBJ2-7; D tentatively reads TRBD1 or TRBD2 (5 bases each). The V end lost 6 bases, the J end lost 2 bases, and 11 bases lay between the germline ends. CDR3 size: 13 residues. Germline CDR1 is ENHRY and CDR2 is SYGVKD. This chain's CDR3 is CAIRNVGAYEQYF. The CDR3 region has the DNA TGTGCCATCAGGAACGTGGGGGCCTACGAGCAGTACTTC.

This chain connects TRBV27 to TRBJ2-2; maybe TRBD1 (5 bases). Germline values: CDR1 MNHEY, CDR2 SMNVEV (reference sequence). V was clipped by 6 bases and J by 5 bases, with 10 bases between them. This CDR3 has 13 amino acids. CDR3 sequence: CASSRVFTGELFF. CDR3 DNA sequence: TGTGCCAGCAGCAGGGTTTTTACCGGGGAGCTGTTTTTT.

The chain recombines TRBV5-4 with TRBJ2-5, with TRBD1 matching over 7 bases. V was clipped by 2 bases and J by 3 bases; unmatched bases: 1. This CDR3 is 13 amino acids long. CDR1 is SGHNT, CDR2 YYREEE, per germline (reference sequence). In DNA form, the CDR3 reads TGTGCCAGCAGCTTACAGGGGAAAGAGACCCAGTACTTC. It yields the protein CASSLQGKETQYF.

Comment on this clone: The same CDR3 can be traced to other DNA sequences in this sample. This chain connects TRBV28 to TRBJ1-1; D gene unclear. Trimming removed 6 bases from V and 3 bases from J, with 11 bases in between. Germline values: CDR1 MDHEN, CDR2 SYDVKM. The CDR3 runs 13 residues. The DNA for the CDR3 is TGTGCCAGCAGCCTTGATCGGTACACTGAAGCTTTCTTT. It specifies CASSLDRYTEAFF.